This TCR beta chain was sequenced during a study of T-cell memory formation after mild COVID-19. Study-wide results and caveats: Day 15 to 85 contracting clones showed balanced CD4/CD8; day 15 to 37 expanders favored CD4+.

This clonotype was seen repeatedly, ten times or more. The antigen is not known. A single record per CDR3 protein comes from TCRdb applying MiXCR to the 5' RACE reads. The repertoire holds 25,000 to 30,000 distinct CDR3 sequences, around 12% seen once, with 15% in the top ten. The J segment lost 3 bases and the V segment lost 5 bases, leaving 2 bases of the junction unmatched. This CDR3 region has 16 residues. In germline, CDR1 is SGHVS, CDR2 FNYEAQ. The sample consisted of PBMCs or a T cell subset sorted from them (not recorded which). This sequence was found in an adult woman who had mild COVID-19 (a few samples of this study predate the infection). Cell type and time point are not known. The chain has TRBV7-6 and TRBJ2-3; 16 bases line up with TRBD2. This CDR3 reads CASSPGLAGGTDTQYF. The CDR3 region has the DNA TGTGCCAGCAGCCCGGGACTAGCGGGAGGGACAGATACGCAGTATTTT.